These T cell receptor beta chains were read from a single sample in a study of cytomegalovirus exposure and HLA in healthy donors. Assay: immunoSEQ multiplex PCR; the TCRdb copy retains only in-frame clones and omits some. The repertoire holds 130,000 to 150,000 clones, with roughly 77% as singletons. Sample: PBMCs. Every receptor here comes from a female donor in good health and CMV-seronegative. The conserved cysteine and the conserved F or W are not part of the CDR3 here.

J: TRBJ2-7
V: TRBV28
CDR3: ASRKEYEQY

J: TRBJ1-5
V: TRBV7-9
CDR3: ASSPTGGGNQPQH

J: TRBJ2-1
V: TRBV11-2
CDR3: ASSYKREGRLRNEQF

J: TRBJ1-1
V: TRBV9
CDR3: ASSVAQGGTEAF

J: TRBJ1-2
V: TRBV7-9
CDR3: ALGSGSFPNYGYT

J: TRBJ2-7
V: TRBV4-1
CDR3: ASSLTGREQY

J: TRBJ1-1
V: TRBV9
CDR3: ASSVQGGYTEAF

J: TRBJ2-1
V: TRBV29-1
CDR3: SVEGARDWSSYNEQF

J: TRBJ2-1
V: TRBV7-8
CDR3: ASKETLGGKRNEQF

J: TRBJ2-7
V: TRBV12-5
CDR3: ASGPQGIGEQY

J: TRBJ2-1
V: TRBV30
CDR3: AWSGSNRRGQF

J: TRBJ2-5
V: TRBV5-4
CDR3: ASSSGLAGRETQY

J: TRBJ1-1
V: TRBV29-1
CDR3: SVQTGNTEAF

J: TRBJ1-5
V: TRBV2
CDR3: ASRTGREPQH

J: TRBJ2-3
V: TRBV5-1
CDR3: ASSLRTSGGITDTQY

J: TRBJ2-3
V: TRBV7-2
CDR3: ASSTADTQY

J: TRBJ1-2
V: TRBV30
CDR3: AWGDVAYGYT

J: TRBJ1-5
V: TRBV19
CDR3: ASSPTGGNQPQH